These 25 T cell receptor beta chains share one sample of origin, sequenced in a study of regulatory T cells in long-lasting Graves disease. Combining iRepertoire HTBI primers with Arm-PCR of CDR3 regions, the authors built TCR beta libraries. TCRdb independently ran MiXCR on the multiplex PCR reads; one entry per CDR3 protein. The sample shows about 440,000 distinct CDR3 sequences, under 15% of them seen only once. Indicated time point: newly diagnosed GD, antithyroid drugs for less than 3 months. The authors made the TCR library using RNA they extracted from PBMCs. These data were likewise used in another study, on T cells in Graves' hyperthyroidism and ophthalmopathy.

The sample here was peripheral blood mononuclear cells (PBMCs), taken at new diagnosis, from a patient treated with antithyroid drugs. These TCRs come from a woman in her 30s with Graves disease.

This clonotype has more than one count but fewer than ten. The rearrangement uses TRBV6-1 and TRBJ2-2; D not resolved. Germline V lookup: CDR1 MNHNS, CDR2 SASEGT. CDR3 length equals 14 residues. Trimming cost V 7 bases and J 7 bases, with 16 bases left between them. The CDR3 is CASKPTRRIGELFF. The CDR3 DNA reads TGTGCCAGCAAACCTACCCGACGCATCGGGGAGCTGTTTTTT.

This clonotype has ten or more counts. The CDR3 region is CASRTRVGRGSDTQYF. The CDR3, as DNA: TGTGCCAGCAGGACTCGGGTCGGGAGGGGGTCAGATACGCAGTATTTT. The gene calls are TRBV7-8 and TRBJ2-3, with TRBD2 matching over 8 bases. CDR1 is SGHVS, CDR2 FQNEAQ, per germline. The length of the CDR3 is 16 residues. V lost 6 bases to trimming and J lost 4 bases; unmatched junction nucleotides: 12.

CDR3 sequence reads: CASSEARWDSPTRNQPQHF. The DNA of the CDR3 is TGTGCCAGCAGTGAAGCACGGTGGGACAGCCCAACCCGCAATCAGCCCCAGCATTTT. The rearrangement uses TRBV6-1 and TRBJ1-5, with 7 positions matching TRBD1. Per germline, CDR1 MNHNS and CDR2 SASEGT. The CDR3 runs to 19 residues. V shed 0 bases, J shed 2 bases, and the junction held 13 bases outside the gene matches.

This clonotype was seen just once. The J gene is TRBJ2-2, the V gene TRBV12-3 or TRBV12-4; possible D gene TRBD1, 6 bases. V shed 6 bases and J shed 7 bases, with 18 bases lying between them. The CDR3 is made up of 15 amino acids. CDR3 protein: CASSTNREGIGELFF. The CDR3 DNA reads TGTGCCAGCAGCACCAACAGGGAAGGGATCGGGGAGCTGTTTTTT.

This clonotype occurred a few times. The J gene is TRBJ2-1, the V gene TRBV9, with TRBD2 as a possible D gene (6 bases). CDR1 and CDR2 (germline): SGDLS, YYNGEE. The V end lost 3 bases, the J end lost 8 bases, and 24 bases lay between the germline ends. This CDR3 is built from 17 residues. CDR3 coding DNA: TGTGCCAGCAGCGCGCCTCGGGACTCTGGAGCGGCGGATGAGCAGTTCTTC. Its translation is CASSAPRDSGAADEQFF.

In the case of this clonotype: This could be a read error, since a much larger clone is one nucleotide away. The V and J genes are TRBV13 and TRBJ2-7; the match to TRBD2 covers 11 bases. Germline CDR1 reads PRHDT; CDR2 reads FYEKMQ (reference sequence). This CDR3 comprises 16 residues. This CDR3 reads CARSFLAGGLVPEQYF. For the CDR3, the DNA is TGTGCCAGAAGCTTCCTAGCGGGAGGTCTCGTCCCCGAGCAGTACTTC.

This clonotype was observed at least ten times. The rearrangement links TRBV11-2 to TRBJ2-1; D is uncertain. CDR3 length: 11 amino acids. Germline V CDR1 and CDR2: SGHAT, FQNNGV. Between the trimmed V and J ends, which lost 6 bases and 10 bases, there was a span of 10 bases. The CDR3 region is CASSSPGEQFF. The CDR3 nucleotides read TGTGCCAGCAGTTCTCCTGGGGAGCAGTTCTTC. Based on the CDR3 plus reference TRBV11-2 and TRBJ2-1, the full variable domain is EAGVAQSPRYKIIEKRQSVAFWCNPISGHATLYWYQQILGQGPKLLIQFQNNGVVDDSQLPKDRFSAERLKGVDSTLKIQPAKLEDSAVYLCASSSPGEQFFGPGTRLTVL.

As regards this clonotype: This may be a read error, as it is one base from a much larger clone. CDR3 in DNA: TGTGCCGGCAGTGAACTTGTTAGGAGGGGGAGCACAGATACGCAGTATTTT. It encodes CAGSELVRRGSTDTQYF. The V call is TRBV6-2 or TRBV6-3, the J call TRBJ2-3; either TRBD1 or TRBD2 may fit D (6 bases each). Germline CDR1 is MNHEY and CDR2 is SVGEGT. The CDR3 has 17 amino acids.

This clonotype was detected only a few times. This chain links TRBV13 with TRBJ2-5; the match to TRBD2 covers 7 bases. This CDR3 spans 14 amino acids. The junction had 8 bases not matched to a gene; V was cut back by 5 bases and J by 5 bases. CDR1 and CDR2 from the germline V gene are PRHDT and FYEKMQ (reference sequence). The CDR3, as DNA: TGTGCCAGCAGCATCGGGACTAATTCGGAGACCCAGTACTTC. It yields the protein CASSIGTNSETQYF.

V gene TRBV11-3 combines with J gene TRBJ2-2, with TRBD2 matching over 8 bases. Trimming took 1 base from V and 8 from J; bases not matched to a gene: 12. The CDR3 sequence is 17 residues long. From germline, CDR1 is SGHNT and CDR2 YENEEA. As DNA, the CDR3 is TGTGCCAGCAGCTTAGCCTCAGCGGGAGCGGGTCTGGGGGAGCTGTTTTTT. Encoded protein: CASSLASAGAGLGELFF. The whole variable domain, remainder taken from reference TRBV11-3 and TRBJ2-2, is EAGVVQSPRYKIIEKKQPVAFWCNPISGHNTLYWYLQNLGQGPELLIRYENEEAVDDSQLPKDRFSAERLKGVDSTLKIQPAELGDSAVYLCASSLASAGAGLGELFFGEGSRLTVL.

This clonotype was seen only a few times. A read error may produce the germline difference seen at one junction end. This chain joins TRBV13 and TRBJ2-7, with D possibly called TRBD1 or TRBD2 (5 bases each). In germline, CDR1 is PRHDT, CDR2 FYEKMQ (reference sequence). This CDR3 spans 14 amino acids. The DNA for the CDR3 is TGTACCAGCAGCTTAAGAGGGGCATCCTACGAGCAGTACTTC. Translating it yields CTSSLRGASYEQYF.

This clonotype was found many times. The chain couples TRBV15 to TRBJ2-1; 8 nucleotides agree with TRBD1. Germline V gene lookup returns CDR1 LNHNV and CDR2 YYDKDF (reference sequence). The CDR3 runs to 14 residues. The junction had 5 bases not matched to a gene; V was cut back by 4 bases and J by 6 bases. CDR3 sequence reads: CATSKQGAPNEQFF. In nucleotides, the CDR3 is TGTGCCACCAGCAAGCAGGGGGCCCCCAATGAGCAGTTCTTC.

This clonotype was detected ten times or more. This chain joins TRBV11-3 and TRBJ2-1, with 7 bases that match TRBD2. Trimming removed 2 bases from V and 7 bases from J; junction bases left unmatched: 11. CDR3 length equals 16 residues. Germline V lookup: CDR1 SGHNT, CDR2 YENEEA. The CDR3: CASSLSERGGPNEQFF. CDR3 sequence (DNA): TGTGCCAGCAGCTTATCGGAGCGCGGGGGACCTAATGAGCAGTTCTTC.

The rearrangement joins TRBV11-3 to TRBJ2-2, with D unclear. The germline V and J ends were trimmed by 5 bases and 3 bases, with 7 bases remaining between them. The CDR3 length is 13 residues. CDR1 is SGHNT and CDR2 is YENEEA in the germline V gene. In DNA form, the CDR3 reads TGTGCCAGCAGCCGAGACCACACCGGGGAGCTGTTTTTT. It is translated as CASSRDHTGELFF.

This rearrangement joins TRBV5-1 to TRBJ2-5; 9 bases are a match to TRBD2. The CDR3 totals 15 residues. J was trimmed by 5 bases and V by 6 bases; bases with no gene match: 11. Germline values: CDR1 SGHRS, CDR2 YFSETQ. The CDR3 nucleotides read TGCGCCAGCACCTTCCATGGTAGCGGGAGTGAGACCCAGTACTTC. Encoded protein: CASTFHGSGSETQYF.

This clonotype has a count of ten or more. The V call is TRBV11-2, the J call TRBJ1-3, with TRBD1 as a possible D gene (5 bases). Trimming removed 2 bases at V and 0 bases at J, with 8 bases between. CDR1 is SGHAT, CDR2 FQNNGV, per germline. The CDR3 consists of 15 residues. The CDR3 nucleotides read TGTGCCAGCAGCTTAAGCGACAGCTCTGGAAACACCATATATTTT. Amino acid sequence: CASSLSDSSGNTIYF.

This clonotype was observed many times. The chain joins TRBV28 to TRBJ2-5; D is unresolved. The CDR3 consists of 13 residues. Trimming left V 6 bases short and J 2 bases short, with 10 bases between. Germline assignment: CDR1 MDHEN and CDR2 SYDVKM. The CDR3 sequence: CASSSRNQETQYF. DNA of the CDR3: TGTGCCAGCAGCTCCAGGAATCAAGAGACCCAGTACTTC.

Many counts were recorded for this clonotype. V is TRBV19 and J is TRBJ1-5, with 8 nucleotides matching TRBD1. Germline V lookup: CDR1 LNHDA, CDR2 SQIVND (reference sequence). Trimming cost V 5 bases and J 0 bases; bases outside gene matches: 9. The length of the CDR3 is 17 residues. The CDR3 here is CASSAGQGRYSNQPQHF. The CDR3 coding sequence is TGTGCCAGTAGTGCCGGACAGGGAAGGTATAGCAATCAGCCCCAGCATTTT.

The rearrangement uses TRBV12-3 or TRBV12-4 and TRBJ2-1; D call uncertain. Trimming pared 0 bases from V and 4 bases from J, leaving 25 bases between. CDR3 size: 20 residues. This chain's CDR3 is CASSLATLDTPESYYNEQFF. CDR3 nucleotide sequence: TGTGCCAGCAGTTTAGCGACTTTAGACACCCCTGAATCATATTACAATGAGCAGTTCTTC.

In this sample, this clonotype turned up a few times. The rearrangement uses TRBV24-1 and TRBJ2-1; 8 positions agree with TRBD1. Germline V gene data show CDR1 as KGHDR and CDR2 as SFDVKD. J lost 1 base, V lost 9 bases, and 13 bases had no gene match. The CDR3 length is 17 residues. CDR3 nucleotides: TGTGCCACCCGATCCACTGGTACAGGGGGGTCCTACAATGAGCAGTTCTTC. Protein sequence: CATRSTGTGGSYNEQFF.

There are many counts of this clonotype. The gene calls are TRBV6-1 and TRBJ1-1, with 8 bases lining up with TRBD1. J lost 5 bases, V lost 8 bases, and 7 bases had no gene match. Germline values: CDR1 MNHNS, CDR2 SASEGT. The CDR3 is made up of 13 amino acids. In nucleotides, the CDR3 is TGTGCCAGCTACGACAGGGGAGAGACTGAAGCTTTCTTT. It codes for CASYDRGETEAFF.

Note on this clonotype: A clone one base away is much larger, so this may be a read error. V gene TRBV20-1 combines with J gene TRBJ2-7; no firm D call. The germline gives CDR1 DFQATT, CDR2 SNEGSKA (reference sequence). V was pared by 0 bases and J by 6 bases, with 15 bases between. The CDR3 is 14 amino acids. The CDR3 nucleotides read TGCAGTGCTAGAGATCCCCAGAGTCGGGCCGAGCAGTACTTC. As protein: CSARDPQSRAEQYF.

This clonotype was seen only a few times. This chain links TRBV7-2 with TRBJ2-3; D call uncertain. V was cut by 5 bases and J by 6 bases, with 12 bases left in between. CDR1 and CDR2 (germline): SGHTA, FQGNSA. The CDR3 is made up of 13 amino acids. The CDR3 loop is CASSPSLEDTQYF. The CDR3 DNA is TGTGCCAGCAGCCCCTCCCTGGAGGATACGCAGTATTTT.

There are many counts of this clonotype. V gene TRBV28 combines with J gene TRBJ1-6; D remains ambiguous. CDR3 size: 15 residues. The germline CDR1 and CDR2 sequences are MDHEN and SYDVKM. Trimming took off 7 bases at V and 7 bases at J, with 17 bases between the two ends. CDR3 protein: CASTRRDPRNSPLHF. CDR3 coding DNA: TGTGCCAGCACTCGTAGAGACCCCAGAAATTCACCCCTCCACTTT.

This clonotype was counted between two and nine times. V usage is TRBV4-1 and J usage is TRBJ2-7; TRBD1 might be the D (6 bases). Germline CDR1 and CDR2: MGHRA and YSYEKL. The CDR3 spans 14 residues. Deletions cut 0 bases from V and 4 bases from J, with 10 bases between. This chain's CDR3 is CASSQEGAPYEQYF. The DNA for the CDR3 is TGCGCCAGCAGCCAAGAGGGGGCCCCGTACGAGCAGTACTTC.